This TCR beta chain was sequenced in a study of blood T cell repertoires in COVID-19. Looking at the study overall: T cells, B-cell-depleted T cells, or PBMCs provided the cDNA or gDNA that served as material.

Germline CDR1 and CDR2: MNHEY and SVGAGI. The CDR3 consists of 15 residues. The V gene lost 0 bases and the J gene lost 0 bases, with 6 bases spanning the gap. Only in-frame clones appear in the TCRdb table, and some are missing; sequencing was by immunoSEQ multiplex PCR. The sample lists approximately 140,000 clones; 80% to 90% were seen once. The chain has TRBV6-5 and TRBJ2-1; unclear D gene. The specimen was peripheral blood. The TCR comes from a man in his fifties or sixties with active or convalescent COVID-19. CDR3 in amino acids: CASSYSANSYNEQFF. The CDR3 region has the DNA TGTGCCAGCAGTTACTCAGCGAACTCCTACAATGAGCAGTTCTTC.